A selection of T cell receptor beta chains follows, all from one sample in a study of shared clonotypes between healthy human individuals. Produced via immunoSEQ multiplex PCR; TCRdb's table is partial and in-frame only. The table shows some 200,000 clones, with about 66% occurring only once. Input material: memory CD4+ T cells sorted from blood. These receptors originate from a man aged 25-45 years in good health. Each CDR3 is given with its conserved first and last residue. The D gene is left open where the match is weak. Size tells how often a clone was seen (once, few, many) or the class of an expanded clone, and some rows leave it out.

d_gene,v_gene,j_gene,abundance,CDR3aa,CDR3nt
.,TRBV7-6,TRBJ2-7,.,CASGTWGLEQYF,TGTGCCAGCGGGACGTGGGGCCTCGAGCAGTACTTC
TRBD1,TRBV5-5,TRBJ2-7,few,CASSLGQGATYEQYF,TGTGCCAGCAGCTTGGGGCAGGGGGCAACCTACGAGCAGTACTTC
.,TRBV10-1,TRBJ1-3,.,CASSASDRGGNTIYF,TGCGCCAGCAGTGCGTCGGACAGAGGAGGAAACACCATATATTTT
.,TRBV7-2,TRBJ2-3,.,CASSPRPSDTQYF,TGTGCCAGCAGCCCCAGGCCCTCAGATACGCAGTATTTT
TRBD1,TRBV18,TRBJ2-2,.,CASTRGPAGGLGGELFF,TGTGCCAGCACCCGAGGTCCTGCAGGGGGCCTCGGAGGGGAGCTGTTTTTT
.,TRBV28,TRBJ2-7,few,CASSTWHEQYF,TGTGCCAGCAGCACATGGCACGAGCAGTACTTC
TRBD1,TRBV9,TRBJ1-5,.,CASSVTGQGDQPQHF,TGTGCCAGCAGCGTAACAGGACAGGGCGATCAGCCCCAGCATTTT
.,TRBV11-2,TRBJ1-5,.,CASSQDWGQPQHF,TGTGCCAGCAGCCAGGATTGGGGTCAGCCCCAGCATTTT
.,TRBV29-1,TRBJ2-7,few,CSARYAPTHEQYF,TGCAGCGCAAGGTATGCCCCTACCCACGAGCAGTACTTC
.,TRBV27,TRBJ1-2,.,CASSQTLEGVGYGYTF,TGTGCCAGCAGCCAAACCCTCGAGGGGGTAGGGTATGGCTACACCTTC
.,TRBV5-4,TRBJ2-7,.,CASSLAGIKYEQYF,TGTGCCAGCAGCTTGGCCGGGATCAAATACGAGCAGTACTTC
.,TRBV6-5,TRBJ1-2,many,CASRSRGGYYGYTF,TGTGCCAGCAGGAGCCGTGGGGGCTACTATGGCTACACCTTC
.,TRBV13,TRBJ2-2,.,CASSWEGAPGELFF,TGTGCCAGCAGCTGGGAGGGGGCGCCCGGGGAGCTGTTTTTT
.,TRBV25-1,TRBJ1-2,few,CASSREAFGYGYTF,TGTGCCAGCAGCCGAGAGGCGTTTGGCTATGGCTACACCTTC
.,TRBV7-2,TRBJ2-3,.,CASSLGGGVADTQYF,TGTGCCAGCAGCTTAGGTGGGGGAGTGGCAGATACGCAGTATTTT
.,TRBV29-1,TRBJ2-7,.,CSAVMPPYEQYF,TGCAGCGCTGTTATGCCTCCCTACGAGCAGTACTTC
.,TRBV2,TRBJ2-2,.,CASGGGNTGELFF,TGTGCCAGCGGTGGGGGAAACACCGGGGAGCTGTTTTTT
.,TRBV28,TRBJ2-1,once,CASSLASDYRNEQFF,TGTGCCAGCAGTTTGGCTAGCGACTATAGAAATGAGCAGTTCTTC
.,TRBV15,TRBJ2-3,.,CATSRQVPSTDTQYF,TGTGCCACCAGCAGACAGGTCCCTAGCACAGATACGCAGTATTTT
TRBD1,TRBV6-1,TRBJ1-5,once,CASSEVRTGVGGQPQHF,TGTGCCAGCAGTGAAGTTAGGACAGGCGTGGGCGGTCAGCCCCAGCATTTT
TRBD2,TRBV18,TRBJ2-7,.,CASSDDLPGGGEQYF,TGTGCCAGCTCCGACGACTTACCCGGCGGGGGCGAGCAGTACTTC
.,TRBV6-1,TRBJ2-4,few,CASSERGIAKNIQYF,TGTGCCAGCAGTGAAAGGGGTATAGCCAAAAACATTCAGTACTTC
TRBD2,TRBV6-1,TRBJ2-2,.,CASSEGAGDTGELFF,TGTGCCAGCAGTGAAGGGGCGGGGGACACCGGGGAGCTGTTTTTT
TRBD2,TRBV7-9,TRBJ2-7,.,CASSLAGGLAGVNPYEQYF,TGTGCCAGCAGCTTAGCGGGTGGACTAGCGGGAGTGAACCCCTACGAGCAGTACTTC
TRBD2,TRBV2,TRBJ2-1,.,CASRLNLLAGVDNEQFF,TGTGCCAGCAGATTAAACCTTCTGGCGGGGGTAGACAATGAGCAGTTCTTC
.,TRBV29-1,TRBJ1-3,.,CSVRWSGGNTIYF,TGCAGCGTCCGCTGGTCTGGTGGAAACACCATATATTTT
.,TRBV5-1,TRBJ2-2,.,CASRWGTNTGELFF,TGCGCCAGCAGATGGGGCACCAACACCGGGGAGCTGTTTTTT
.,TRBV5-1,TRBJ2-5,once,CASSLELSGIQYF,TGCGCCAGCAGCTTGGAACTTTCGGGTATCCAGTACTTC
.,TRBV5-6,TRBJ2-1,few,CASSLGGYEQFF,TGTGCCAGCAGCTTGGGGGGGTATGAGCAGTTCTTC
TRBD1,TRBV5-1,TRBJ2-7,.,CASSFNRGLGEQYF,TGCGCCAGCAGCTTTAACAGGGGGCTGGGAGAGCAGTACTTC
.,TRBV5-1,TRBJ2-1,.,CASSFQGANEQFF,TGCGCCAGCAGCTTTCAAGGGGCCAATGAGCAGTTCTTC
.,TRBV11-2,TRBJ1-4,.,CASSLEVDLGEKLFF,TGTGCCAGCAGCTTAGAAGTGGATCTCGGTGAAAAACTGTTTTTT
.,TRBV25-1,TRBJ1-1,many,CASTDKNTEAFF,TGTGCCAGCACCGATAAGAACACTGAAGCTTTCTTT
.,TRBV2,TRBJ2-1,once,CASSEARFAGRYNEQFF,TGTGCCAGCAGTGAAGCGCGTTTTGCTGGACGATACAATGAGCAGTTCTTC
.,TRBV28,TRBJ2-7,few,CASGIPPYSTYEQYF,TGTGCCAGCGGAATACCCCCCTACAGCACCTACGAGCAGTACTTC
TRBD1,TRBV9,TRBJ2-3,few,CASNPSGTGSTDTQYF,TGTGCCAGCAACCCGAGCGGGACAGGGAGCACAGATACGCAGTATTTT
.,TRBV6-5,TRBJ1-2,.,CASSEDPNYGYTF,TGTGCCAGCAGTGAGGACCCGAACTATGGCTACACCTTC
.,TRBV27,TRBJ2-3,.,CASSYRSTDTQYF,TGTGCCAGCAGTTACAGGAGCACAGATACGCAGTATTTT
.,TRBV10-3,TRBJ1-4,.,CAIKPATNEKLFF,TGTGCCATCAAACCAGCAACTAATGAAAAACTGTTTTTT
.,TRBV11-2,TRBJ1-1,.,CASSFSGVSEAFF,TGTGCCAGCAGCTTCTCAGGGGTTTCGGAAGCTTTCTTT
.,TRBV7-9,TRBJ2-2,.,CASSILGNTGELFF,TGTGCCAGCAGCATCTTAGGGAACACCGGGGAGCTGTTTTTT
.,TRBV5-1,TRBJ2-5,few,CASSLIRETQYF,TGCGCCAGCAGCTTGATACGAGAGACCCAGTACTTC
TRBD1,TRBV7-9,TRBJ1-2,.,CASSRRDSYGYTF,TGTGCCAGCAGCCGACGGGACAGCTATGGCTACACCTTC
.,TRBV4-1,TRBJ1-5,.,CASSLRQANNQPQHF,TGCGCCAGCAGTCTACGACAGGCCAACAATCAGCCCCAGCATTTT
TRBD1,TRBV5-5,TRBJ2-3,.,CASSRSTGGRTDTQYF,TGTGCCAGCAGCCGTTCTACAGGGGGAAGGACAGATACGCAGTATTTT
.,TRBV5-4,TRBJ2-7,.,CASSAGQNEYF,TGTGCCAGCAGCGCGGGACAGAATGAGTACTTC
.,TRBV11-2,TRBJ2-5,few,CASSSGRRHQETQYF,TGTGCCAGCAGCTCGGGGCGGCGGCACCAAGAGACCCAGTACTTC
.,TRBV30,TRBJ1-1,few,CAWTRGFGTEAFF,TGTGCCTGGACGAGGGGTTTCGGGACTGAAGCTTTCTTT
TRBD2,TRBV5-4,TRBJ2-5,.,CASSFSGRKETQYF,TGTGCCAGCAGCTTTAGCGGGAGAAAGGAGACCCAGTACTTC
TRBD1,TRBV6-4,TRBJ1-2,.,CASSLDTGGHGYTF,TGTGCCAGCAGTTTAGATACAGGGGGGCATGGCTACACCTTC
.,TRBV6-4,TRBJ1-4,.,CASTHPGGLHEKLFF,TGTGCCAGCACTCATCCAGGCGGTCTCCATGAAAAACTGTTTTTT
.,TRBV6-1,TRBJ2-2,.,CASSEKWATPGELFF,TGTGCCAGCAGTGAGAAGTGGGCTACCCCCGGGGAGCTGTTTTTT
.,TRBV20-1,TRBJ2-5,.,CSSEGPGTQYF,TGCAGTTCGGAGGGTCCGGGGACCCAGTACTTC
TRBD1,TRBV5-8,TRBJ2-1,.,CASSLPGTGASYNEQFF,TGTGCCAGCAGCCTGCCCGGGACAGGGGCGTCCTACAATGAGCAGTTCTTC
.,TRBV5-1,TRBJ2-2,.,CASSLVEFSGELFF,TGCGCCAGCAGCTTGGTAGAGTTTTCCGGGGAGCTGTTTTTT
TRBD1,TRBV10-3,TRBJ2-2,.,CAIKSDRGANTGELFF,TGTGCCATCAAATCCGACAGGGGGGCGAACACCGGGGAGCTGTTTTTT
.,TRBV1,TRBJ2-1,once,CTSSQSRRVYNEQFF,TGCACCAGCAGCCAAAGCCGGCGGGTGTACAATGAGCAGTTCTTC
TRBD1,TRBV5-1,TRBJ2-6,.,CASSLAPQTGGVTGANVLTF,TGCGCCAGCAGCTTGGCCCCACAGACAGGGGGCGTAACTGGGGCCAACGTCCTGACTTTC
.,TRBV5-1,TRBJ2-5,.,CASGAGLTQETQYF,TGCGCCTCCGGGGCAGGGCTGACTCAAGAGACCCAGTACTTC